This is a list of T cell receptor beta chains from one sample in a study of shared clonotypes between healthy human individuals. The data were produced by immunoSEQ multiplex PCR, yet TCRdb's version contains in-frame clones alone and is incomplete. The repertoire has about 1 million clones, around four fifths of them found once; the top ten carry 1.4%. The sample was memory CD4+ T cells sorted from blood. These receptor sequences come from a young man in good health. Each CDR3 is given with its conserved first and last residue. The order of the fields is CDR3 protein, CDR3 DNA, J gene, clone size, D gene, V gene. D genes are given only for firm matches. A clone size is listed for some rows: how often the clone was seen (once, few, many), or a class if it is expanded.

CDR3 protein: CASKEQGSNQPQHF
CDR3 DNA: TGTGCCAGCAAGGAACAGGGTAGCAATCAGCCCCAGCATTTT
J gene: TRBJ1-5
clone size: NA
D gene: NA
V gene: TRBV19

CDR3 protein: CASSARGRGGLEKLFF
CDR3 DNA: TGTGCCAGCAGCGCCCGGGGGCGGGGAGGACTCGAAAAACTGTTTTTT
J gene: TRBJ1-4
clone size: NA
D gene: NA
V gene: TRBV5-8

CDR3 protein: CASSPSGLLRYGYTF
CDR3 DNA: TGTGCCAGCAGTCCCTCGGGGTTACTACGCTATGGCTACACCTTC
J gene: TRBJ1-2
clone size: NA
D gene: NA
V gene: TRBV6-1

CDR3 protein: CASSRGMGRSNQPQHF
CDR3 DNA: TGTGCCAGTAGCAGGGGGATGGGGAGATCCAATCAGCCCCAGCATTTT
J gene: TRBJ1-5
clone size: NA
D gene: TRBD1
V gene: TRBV19

CDR3 protein: CASRTGLVADTQYF
CDR3 DNA: TGTGCCAGCAGGACAGGACTGGTGGCAGATACGCAGTATTTT
J gene: TRBJ2-3
clone size: NA
D gene: NA
V gene: TRBV6-5

CDR3 protein: CATSREGITEAFF
CDR3 DNA: TGTGCCACCAGCAGAGAAGGGATCACTGAAGCTTTCTTT
J gene: TRBJ1-1
clone size: NA
D gene: NA
V gene: TRBV15

CDR3 protein: CASSYSSDGYTF
CDR3 DNA: TGTGCCAGCAGTTACTCGTCCGATGGCTACACCTTC
J gene: TRBJ1-2
clone size: NA
D gene: NA
V gene: TRBV6-5

CDR3 protein: CAWGPSGTSAFF
CDR3 DNA: TGTGCCTGGGGCCCTTCAGGGACTTCTGCTTTCTTT
J gene: TRBJ1-1
clone size: NA
D gene: NA
V gene: TRBV30

CDR3 protein: CSARDLYEQYF
CDR3 DNA: TGCAGTGCTAGAGACCTCTACGAGCAGTACTTC
J gene: TRBJ2-7
clone size: NA
D gene: NA
V gene: TRBV20-1

CDR3 protein: CASSRQGDAQETQYF
CDR3 DNA: TGTGCCAGCAGTCGACAGGGGGATGCCCAAGAGACCCAGTACTTC
J gene: TRBJ2-5
clone size: NA
D gene: TRBD1
V gene: TRBV7-3

CDR3 protein: CASSLSSGSSNEQFF
CDR3 DNA: TGTGCTAGCAGCTTATCTAGCGGGAGTTCAAATGAGCAGTTCTTC
J gene: TRBJ2-1
clone size: NA
D gene: TRBD2
V gene: TRBV7-7

CDR3 protein: CASSLRRREGYTYNEQFF
CDR3 DNA: TGTGCCAGCAGCTTACGTCGGCGGGAGGGCTACACCTACAATGAGCAGTTCTTC
J gene: TRBJ2-1
clone size: NA
D gene: TRBD2
V gene: TRBV7-2

CDR3 protein: CASNRLAKNIQYF
CDR3 DNA: TGTGCCAGCAACCGACTAGCCAAAAACATTCAGTACTTC
J gene: TRBJ2-4
clone size: NA
D gene: NA
V gene: TRBV2

CDR3 protein: CASSLLNTGELFF
CDR3 DNA: TGCGCCAGCAGCTTACTGAACACCGGGGAGCTGTTTTTT
J gene: TRBJ2-2
clone size: once
D gene: NA
V gene: TRBV5-1

CDR3 protein: CASSTRPTNEKLFF
CDR3 DNA: TGTGCCAGCAGCACCCGGCCAACTAATGAAAAACTGTTTTTT
J gene: TRBJ1-4
clone size: NA
D gene: NA
V gene: TRBV9

CDR3 protein: CASGSINEQFF
CDR3 DNA: TGTGCCAGCGGTAGTATCAATGAGCAGTTCTTC
J gene: TRBJ2-1
clone size: NA
D gene: NA
V gene: TRBV2

CDR3 protein: CASSMGRTATNEKLFF
CDR3 DNA: TGTGCCAGCAGCATGGGACGTACTGCAACTAATGAAAAACTGTTTTTT
J gene: TRBJ1-4
clone size: NA
D gene: NA
V gene: TRBV5-6

CDR3 protein: CASSLRREGLTDTQYF
CDR3 DNA: TGTGCCAGCAGCTTACGGCGGGAGGGCCTAACAGATACGCAGTATTTT
J gene: TRBJ2-3
clone size: NA
D gene: TRBD2
V gene: TRBV7-2

CDR3 protein: CASSLEDRGILHF
CDR3 DNA: TGCGCCAGCAGCTTGGAAGACAGGGGGATACTCCACTTT
J gene: TRBJ1-6
clone size: few
D gene: TRBD1
V gene: TRBV5-1

CDR3 protein: CASSFGQGADNSPLHF
CDR3 DNA: TGCGCCAGCAGCTTCGGGCAGGGGGCCGATAATTCACCCCTCCACTTT
J gene: TRBJ1-6
clone size: NA
D gene: TRBD1
V gene: TRBV5-1

CDR3 protein: CAISVGTGNTIYF
CDR3 DNA: TGTGCCATCAGTGTAGGGACTGGAAACACCATATATTTT
J gene: TRBJ1-3
clone size: NA
D gene: NA
V gene: TRBV10-3

CDR3 protein: CASSLNGLQGLWGANVLTF
CDR3 DNA: TGTGCCAGCAGCTTAAACGGTTTGCAGGGTTTATGGGGGGCCAACGTCCTGACTTTC
J gene: TRBJ2-6
clone size: NA
D gene: NA
V gene: TRBV7-6